These 22 T cell receptor beta chains share one sample of origin, sequenced in a study of identifying expanded T cells in peripheral blood. The assay was immunoSEQ multiplex PCR, and TCRdb's table has in-frame clones only and misses some. The sample records 45,000 to 75,000 clones, around 86% being singletons. The sample taken for sequencing was blood. The origin of the receptors is a person between 18 and 75 years old in good health.

This chain links TRBV5-1 with TRBJ1-2; TRBD1 might be the D (5 bases). Trimming took off 0 bases at V and 4 bases at J, with 16 bases between the two ends. In germline, CDR1 is SGHRS, CDR2 YFSETQ. CDR3 length: 16 residues. The DNA for the CDR3 is TGCGCCAGCAGCTTGGGGTACGGCAGGGACGGCTATGGCTACACCTTC. Translating it yields CASSLGYGRDGYGYTF.

The chain has TRBV6-6 and TRBJ2-7; weak D call: TRBD1 (5 bases). The germline V and J ends were trimmed by 5 bases and 3 bases, with 8 bases remaining between them. This CDR3 region has 12 residues. Looked up from germline, CDR1 is MNHNY and CDR2 is SVGAGI (reference sequence). The DNA for the CDR3 is TGTGCCAGCAGTCCGACAGACTACGAGCAGTACTTC. Translated: CASSPTDYEQYF.

This chain links TRBV30 with TRBJ2-7; 7 bases fit TRBD1. Germline lookup yields CDR1 GTSNPN and CDR2 SVGIG (reference sequence). J lost 5 bases, V lost 3 bases, and 4 bases had no gene match. The CDR3 is made up of 12 amino acids. The CDR3 reads CAWRTGKDEQYF. DNA for the CDR3: TGTGCCTGGAGGACAGGGAAGGACGAGCAGTACTTC.

The chain has TRBV5-4 and TRBJ1-3; D is uncertain. Trimming left V 0 bases short and J 4 bases short, with 11 bases between. Germline V gene data show CDR1 as SGHNT and CDR2 as YYREEE (reference sequence). The CDR3 sequence is 15 residues long. CDR3 nucleotides: TGTGCCAGCAGCTTGGGGCCCCGAGGAGGAAACACCATATATTTT. Translated, it gives CASSLGPRGGNTIYF. Drawing the rest from reference TRBV5-4 and TRBJ1-3, the complete variable domain is ETGVTQSPTHLIKTRGQQVTLRCSSQSGHNTVSWYQQALGQGPQFIFQYYREEENGRGNFPPRFSGLQFPNYSSELNVNALELDDSALYLCASSLGPRGGNTIYFGEGSWLTVV.

J is TRBJ2-1 and V is TRBV29-1, with unresolved D. Germline V gives CDR1 SQVTM, CDR2 ANQGSEA. This CDR3 region has 13 residues. DNA of the CDR3: TGCAGAGTGACCCCTAGCTCCTACAATGAGCAGTTCTTC. It is translated as CRVTPSSYNEQFF.

The chain links TRBV6-1 to TRBJ2-2; 8 bases align to TRBD1. The CDR3 is 17 residues long. V shed 2 bases and J 7 bases; nucleotides not matched to a gene: 12. Per the germline V gene, CDR1 is MNHNS and CDR2 is SASEGT. CDR3 sequence reads: CASSEIDRGPYGGELFF. The CDR3 nucleotides read TGTGCCAGCAGTGAAATCGACAGGGGACCTTATGGCGGGGAGCTGTTTTTT.

Here the CDR3 DNA reads TGTGCCAGCAGCGACCGGGACTACTACGAGCAGTACTTC. Translated, it gives CASSDRDYYEQYF. The chain employs TRBV5-8 and TRBJ2-7; the match to TRBD2 covers 7 bases. The J segment lost 3 bases and the V segment lost 4 bases, leaving 4 bases of the junction unmatched. CDR1 SGHTS and CDR2 YDEGEE come from the germline V gene. The CDR3 runs to 13 residues.

The chain couples TRBV14 to TRBJ1-4, with D unclear. V shed 0 bases and J shed 3 bases, with 11 bases lying between them. The CDR3 is made up of 16 amino acids. CDR1 and CDR2 from the germline V gene are SGHDN and FVKESK. CDR3 residues: CASSQDLGLPNEKLFF. CDR3 sequence (DNA): TGTGCCAGCAGCCAAGATCTCGGGCTACCTAATGAAAAACTGTTTTTT.

This clone was detected once. One junction end does not reproduce the germline sequence, and a read error may be involved. This sequence joins TRBV20-1 and TRBJ2-1, with 7 bases matching TRBD1. Germline loops: CDR1 DFQATT, CDR2 SNEGSKA (reference sequence). The CDR3 is 11 residues long. CDR3 sequence: CGGQEHNEQFF. The CDR3 nucleotides are TGTGGTGGACAGGAGCACAATGAGCAGTTCTTC.

This chain connects TRBV29-1 to TRBJ2-1, with 7 bases lining up with TRBD1. Trimming cost V 7 bases and J 8 bases; bases outside gene matches: 8. This CDR3 comprises 12 residues. The germline V gene has CDR1 SQVTM and CDR2 ANQGSEA. The CDR3 nucleotides read TGCAGCGCCAGACAGGGCCCCTATGAGCAGTTCTTC. Its translation: CSARQGPYEQFF.

This rearrangement joins TRBV6-5 to TRBJ1-1; D not resolved. Germline V gene lookup returns CDR1 MNHEY and CDR2 SVGAGI. This CDR3 has 12 amino acids. The V end was cut by 7 bases, the J end by 5 bases, with 11 bases between. The CDR3 is CASTNRRTEAFF. CDR3 DNA: TGTGCCAGCACCAATCGGCGGACTGAAGCTTTCTTT.

J is TRBJ2-5 and V is TRBV6-5, with 8 bases identical to TRBD1. CDR1 is MNHEY, CDR2 SVGAGI, per germline. This CDR3 has 14 residues. The ends lost 4 bases at V and 7 bases at J; junction bases unmatched: 8. DNA of the CDR3: TGTGCCAGCAGTTCGACAGGGGCCTTTGGGACCCAGTACTTC. Protein sequence: CASSSTGAFGTQYF.

The chain employs TRBV10-3 and TRBJ2-7; the match to TRBD2 covers 9 bases. V dropped 9 bases and J dropped 0; count of bases not matched to a gene: 6. Germline values: CDR1 ENHRY, CDR2 SYGVKD. This CDR3 is built from 14 residues. The CDR3 sequence: CAIERGVASYEQYF. The CDR3 DNA reads as TGTGCCATTGAGCGGGGGGTCGCCTCCTACGAGCAGTACTTC.

The CDR3 region has the DNA TGCAGCGTTGAAGATCCGGACAGCCCAAGGGCTGAAGCTTTCTTT. Translating it yields CSVEDPDSPRAEAFF. This sequence joins TRBV29-1 and TRBJ1-1, with D perhaps matching TRBD1 (6 bases). CDR3 size: 15 residues. V shed 0 bases and J shed 6 bases, with 17 bases lying between them. Germline CDR1 is SQVTM and CDR2 is ANQGSEA.

V and J are TRBV18 and TRBJ1-1, with D possibly TRBD1 on 6 matching bases. V lost 5 bases and J lost 6, with 16 bases in between. CDR1 and CDR2 (germline): KGHSH, LQKENI. The CDR3 spans 14 residues. DNA of the CDR3: TGTGCCAGCTCATCCATACAGGGCATACCTGAAGCTTTCTTT. Protein sequence: CASSSIQGIPEAFF. Looking up the rest from reference TRBV18 and TRBJ1-1 gives the full variable domain: NAGVMQNPRHLVRRRGQEARLRCSPMKGHSHVYWYRQLPEEGLKFMVYLQKENIIDESGMPKERFSAEFPKEGPSILRIQQVVRGDSAAYFCASSSIQGIPEAFFGQGTRLTVV.

The CDR3 spells CASSNLGQEYSNQPQHF. The CDR3 nucleotides are TGTGCCAGCAGCAACCTAGGACAGGAGTATAGCAATCAGCCCCAGCATTTT. The genes are TRBV7-8 and TRBJ1-5, with 7 bases fitting TRBD1. Per the germline V gene, CDR1 is SGHVS and CDR2 is FQNEAQ. V lost 5 bases and J lost 0; bases outside the gene matches: 10. This CDR3 is 17 amino acids long.

V is TRBV27 and J is TRBJ1-2; D may be TRBD1 (6 bases). From germline, CDR1 is MNHEY and CDR2 SMNVEV (reference sequence). The V gene lost 5 bases and the J gene lost 4 bases, with 23 bases spanning the gap. This CDR3 is built from 17 residues. CDR3 nucleotides: TGTGCCAGCAGTCCGCCCTTAGGGGGGGTCGGTATCTATGGCTACACCTTC. Amino acids: CASSPPLGGVGIYGYTF.

A few counts support this clone. This rearrangement joins TRBV6-6 to TRBJ2-2, with TRBD1 matching 10 bases. CDR1 and CDR2 from the germline V gene are MNHNY and SVGAGI (reference sequence). With 4 bases clipped from V and 2 bases from J, the junction kept 4 bases outside the gene matches. This CDR3 is built from 16 residues. The CDR3 DNA reads as TGTGCCAGCAGTTCCAGGACAGGGGGAAACACCGGGGAGCTGTTTTTT. Protein product: CASSSRTGGNTGELFF.

This chain connects TRBV2 to TRBJ1-6, with D hard to call. Germline assignment: CDR1 SNHLY and CDR2 FYNNEI. CDR3 length: 15 residues. With 5 bases removed from V and 7 bases from J, the gap between germline ends came to 15 bases. The chain's CDR3 is CASSSDGPWNSPLHF. CDR3 DNA sequence: TGTGCCAGCAGTTCTGACGGACCGTGGAATTCACCCCTCCACTTT.

This clone appeared a few times. The rearrangement uses TRBV10-1 and TRBJ1-6; D uncertain. The CDR3 loop spans 13 amino acids. CDR1 is WNHNN, CDR2 SYGVQD, per germline (reference sequence). Deletions cut 8 bases from V and 9 bases from J, with 14 bases between. The CDR3 coding sequence is TGCGCCAGCTCCCGTGACGTCGGTTCACCCCTCCACTTT. Translation gives CASSRDVGSPLHF.

This chain uses TRBV2 with TRBJ2-5, with TRBD2 matching 7 bases. J lost 2 bases, V lost 6 bases, and 12 bases had no gene match. The CDR3 length is 16 residues. The germline CDR1 and CDR2 sequences are SNHLY and FYNNEI. The CDR3 DNA reads as TGTGCCAGCAGCTATGCCCCGCGAGCGGGGCAAGAGACCCAGTACTTC. This codes for CASSYAPRAGQETQYF.

CDR3 region: CASRALRGWGYTF. In DNA form, the CDR3 reads TGTGCCAGCAGGGCCCTTAGGGGCTGGGGCTACACCTTC. The chain has TRBV2 and TRBJ1-2, with TRBD1 as a possible D gene (5 bases). Trimming left V 6 bases short and J 8 bases short, with 16 bases between. This CDR3 region has 13 residues. Germline V gene data show CDR1 as SNHLY and CDR2 as FYNNEI.